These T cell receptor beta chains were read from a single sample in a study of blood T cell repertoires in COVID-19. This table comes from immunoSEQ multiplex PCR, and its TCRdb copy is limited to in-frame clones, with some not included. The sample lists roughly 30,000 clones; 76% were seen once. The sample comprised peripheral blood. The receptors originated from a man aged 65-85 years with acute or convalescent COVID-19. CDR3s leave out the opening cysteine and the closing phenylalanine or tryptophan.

cdr3_aa: ASSHWAQGRPYEQY
v_call: TRBV23-1

cdr3_aa: ASSSTGGSLDTQY
v_call: TRBV7-9

cdr3_aa: ASSFSGYNSPLH
v_call: TRBV28

cdr3_aa: ASTGMADTQY
v_call: TRBV2

cdr3_aa: AITGEYGYT
v_call: TRBV19

cdr3_aa: ASSVETGYGYT
v_call: TRBV7-8

cdr3_aa: ASSQDSHGYGYT
v_call: TRBV3-1/TRBV3-2

cdr3_aa: ASSLFSGGANQETQY
v_call: TRBV7-2

cdr3_aa: ASSWDSNTGELF
v_call: TRBV5-1

cdr3_aa: ASWTGGYSPLH
v_call: TRBV28

cdr3_aa: ASSSKRTGANEKLF
v_call: TRBV7-8

cdr3_aa: ASSIGRGHEQY
v_call: TRBV19

cdr3_aa: ASSLGGRGDTQY
v_call: TRBV7-3

cdr3_aa: ASSQKIEISNYGYT
v_call: TRBV4-1

cdr3_aa: ASNKLANTGELF
v_call: TRBV6-5

cdr3_aa: ASSFRDRGPYTEAF
v_call: TRBV7-6

cdr3_aa: ASSLDLVGGGSTDTQY
v_call: TRBV7-2

cdr3_aa: ATSREAKSSYNEQF
v_call: TRBV15

cdr3_aa: ASSLTRQVFSGNTIY
v_call: TRBV7-3

cdr3_aa: ASSERWGDGYT
v_call: TRBV6-4

cdr3_aa: ATQAGGGHTQY
v_call: TRBV24-1

cdr3_aa: ASSPGNANTEAF
v_call: TRBV18

cdr3_aa: ASNPQATNEKLF
v_call: TRBV19

cdr3_aa: ASKGGTGELF
v_call: TRBV3-1/TRBV3-2

cdr3_aa: ASSADRGPGLPEAF
v_call: TRBV6-2/TRBV6-3

cdr3_aa: ASSRSLGGALNSPLH
v_call: TRBV7-8

cdr3_aa: ASSQGLGGTAF
v_call: TRBV3-1/TRBV3-2

cdr3_aa: ASSFHLADLSSYEQY
v_call: TRBV28

cdr3_aa: AWSVGTGTSYYNSNQPQH
v_call: TRBV30

cdr3_aa: ASSYQGLAGGWASTYEQF
v_call: TRBV27

cdr3_aa: ASSLGGPKINEQF
v_call: TRBV7-6

cdr3_aa: ASSEGGGRTGELF
v_call: TRBV2

cdr3_aa: ASSLYGLDTEAF
v_call: TRBV7-9

cdr3_aa: ASSLSQGASGELF
v_call: TRBV7-7

cdr3_aa: ASSLDRGYGYT
v_call: TRBV7-2

cdr3_aa: ASSLQDYTEAF
v_call: TRBV7-2

cdr3_aa: ASSLDGTVGAYNEQF
v_call: TRBV7-2

cdr3_aa: ASSPRTGYSNQPQH
v_call: TRBV19

cdr3_aa: ASTPGRRGHSNQPQH
v_call: TRBV19

cdr3_aa: SAPGQVEQY
v_call: TRBV20-1

cdr3_aa: ASSPIGGAGEQY
v_call: TRBV4-2

cdr3_aa: ASSEDRGSYEQY
v_call: TRBV6-1

cdr3_aa: ASSYNRAETDTQY
v_call: TRBV7-2

cdr3_aa: ASSLASGRGELF
v_call: TRBV28

cdr3_aa: ASSQGVQGGNQPQH
v_call: TRBV4-2

cdr3_aa: ASSYSRWETQY
v_call: TRBV27

cdr3_aa: ASSQGNSPLH
v_call: TRBV28

cdr3_aa: ASSQERGAYEQY
v_call: TRBV4-2

cdr3_aa: ASSFRSSGNTDTQY
v_call: TRBV6-2/TRBV6-3

cdr3_aa: ASRGTGDQPQH
v_call: TRBV28

cdr3_aa: ASSPEGVKTQY
v_call: TRBV12-3/TRBV12-4